This TCR beta chain was observed in a study of OX40 agonist ivuxolimab in advanced cancers. General study results and limits: Among patients with partial responses at 0.1-3.0 mg/kg, clonal expansion was among the lowest. Researchers did not determine the expanded peripheral T cells' antigen specificity. In general, CD8+ T cells held more expanded clones than CD4+ did, on average.

Data came from immunoSEQ multiplex PCR; TCRdb stores just in-frame clones and leaves some out. The repertoire holds approximately 60,000 clones, with approximately 84% as singletons. Patients with autoimmune history or systemic immunosuppression were excluded. Points on this clone: The antigen remains unidentified.

The TCR originated in an adult with an advanced solid tumor such as melanoma, head and neck, liver or kidney cancer. The sample in question was CD4+ or CD8+ T cells sorted from blood, obtained in a trial of the OX40 agonist ivuxolimab.

The CDR3, as DNA: TGTGCCACCCAGACAGGGTATTACAATGAGCAGTTCTTC. Amino acid sequence: CATQTGYYNEQFF. The chain employs TRBV6-1 and TRBJ2-1, with TRBD1 matching 7 bases. The CDR3 runs to 13 residues. Germline-derived CDR1 and CDR2 are MNHNS and SASEGT. Trimming cost V 10 bases and J 4 bases; bases outside gene matches: 7.